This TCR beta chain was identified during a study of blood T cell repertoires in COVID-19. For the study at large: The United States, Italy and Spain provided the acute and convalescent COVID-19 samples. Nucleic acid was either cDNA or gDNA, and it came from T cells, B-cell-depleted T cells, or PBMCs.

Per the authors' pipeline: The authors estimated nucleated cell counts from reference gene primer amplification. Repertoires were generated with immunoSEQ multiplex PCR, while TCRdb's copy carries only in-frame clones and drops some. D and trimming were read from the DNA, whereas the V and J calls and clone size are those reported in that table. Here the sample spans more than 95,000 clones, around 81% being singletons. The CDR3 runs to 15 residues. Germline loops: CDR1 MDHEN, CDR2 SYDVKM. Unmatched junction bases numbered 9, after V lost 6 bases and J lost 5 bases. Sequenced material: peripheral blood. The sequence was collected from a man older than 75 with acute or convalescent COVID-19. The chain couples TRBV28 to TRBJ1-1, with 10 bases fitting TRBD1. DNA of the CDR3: TGTGCCAGCAGACTACGACAGGGGGCTGGGACTGAAGCTTTCTTT. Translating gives CASRLRQGAGTEAFF.